The entry below describes one T cell receptor (beta chain). Its specificity is unknown. This sample stems from a study of beta chain features in type 1 diabetes. Findings and caveats of the study: Fewer junction insertions and more nucleotide deletions appeared in type 1 diabetes patients.

Per the germline V gene, CDR1 is SGHAT and CDR2 is FQNNGV. Trimming removed 3 bases from V and 4 bases from J; junction bases left unmatched: 9. The CDR3 extends over 16 amino acids. The sequenced template was cDNA made from the entire isolated RNA. Some clones are missing from TCRdb's copy, which holds only in-frame ones; the method was immunoSEQ multiplex PCR. The sample gives a few hundred thousand clones, more than 12% of which show up once; 0.019% is in the top ten. The receptor was derived from a woman aged 18-29 years in good health. The sequencing sample was made of naive CD4+ T cells from blood. This chain connects TRBV11-2 to TRBJ2-5, with 9 bases aligning to TRBD1. In nucleotides, the CDR3 is TGTGCCAGCAGCTTCGATTACAGGGGGCGGTCAGAGACCCAGTACTTC. It encodes CASSFDYRGRSETQYF.